A selection of T cell receptor beta chains follows, all from one sample in a study of blood T cell repertoires in COVID-19. Clones were sequenced by immunoSEQ multiplex PCR, and TCRdb holds only the in-frame ones, with some missing. This table holds around 230,000 clones, 70% to 90% found once. Sequenced input: PBMCs or T cells enriched from blood (not recorded which). The source is a man aged 35 to 55 who had recovered from COVID-19. Each CDR3 is given with its conserved first and last residue. A D gene is named only where the DNA matches it firmly. Clone size is shown for a subset of rows, as once, few, many or a class of expanded clone.

D gene,CDR3 length,V gene,J gene,clone size,CDR3 DNA,CDR3 protein
.,16,TRBV4-1,TRBJ1-2,.,TGCGCCAGCAGCCCCCGCAGGGGCGTCGAGGACTATGGCTACACCTTC,CASSPRRGVEDYGYTF
TRBD1,13,TRBV28,TRBJ1-6,.,TGTGCCAGCAGTTATGACAGGGGGTTCGTCCTCCACTTT,CASSYDRGFVLHF
.,14,TRBV29-1,TRBJ1-1,.,TGCAGCGCCCAGGGTAACGGCGCAAGGACTGAAGCTTTCTTT,CSAQGNGARTEAFF
.,15,TRBV6-5,TRBJ2-2,few,TGTGCCAGCAGTTACTCTCTAACAGGCACCGGGGAGCTGTTTTTT,CASSYSLTGTGELFF
.,13,TRBV7-6,TRBJ1-2,once,TGTGCCAGCAGCTTAGGCCAGGGAGGAAACTACACCTTC,CASSLGQGGNYTF
TRBD1,11,TRBV2,TRBJ1-1,few,TGTGCCAGCAGTGGGACAGGGGGTCATTTCTTT,CASSGTGGHFF
.,14,TRBV10-1,TRBJ1-3,.,TGCGCCAGCACGACAGGAACCTCTGGAAACACCATATATTTT,CASTTGTSGNTIYF
.,14,TRBV19,TRBJ1-5,.,TGTGCCAGTAACAAGGGGGTAGGTTATCAGCCCCAGCATTTT,CASNKGVGYQPQHF
TRBD2,16,TRBV7-3,TRBJ2-3,.,TGTGCCAGCAGCCCCCTGGGAGGCGGGAGTGCAGATACGCAGTATTTT,CASSPLGGGSADTQYF
.,11,TRBV2,TRBJ1-1,.,TGTGCCAGCGGTGTAAACTTAGAAGCTTTCTTT,CASGVNLEAFF
TRBD1,14,TRBV6-6,TRBJ2-7,.,TGTGCCAGCAGCCGACAGGGTGATACCTACGAGCAGTACTTC,CASSRQGDTYEQYF
.,15,TRBV5-4,TRBJ2-1,.,TGTGCCAGCAGCTCGGAATCCAGGACTCTAAATGAGCAGTTCTTC,CASSSESRTLNEQFF
TRBD2,15,TRBV6-5,TRBJ2-7,.,TGTGCCAGCAGTTACGGACTAGCGCAGTCCTACGAGCAGTACTTC,CASSYGLAQSYEQYF
.,11,TRBV28,TRBJ2-7,.,TGTGCCAGCAGTTCTCTATACGAGCAGTACTTC,CASSSLYEQYF
.,14,TRBV30,TRBJ2-1,.,TGTGCCTGGAGTGGGGGGCAGCCGTACAATGAGCAGTTCTTC,CAWSGGQPYNEQFF
TRBD2,13,TRBV6-5,TRBJ2-1,.,TGTGCCAGAGGACTAGTCGCTTACAATGAGCAGTTCTTC,CARGLVAYNEQFF
TRBD1,16,TRBV5-1,TRBJ1-6,.,TGCGCCAGCAGCTTGGGGGGGACAGGGGTAAATTCACCCCTCCACTTT,CASSLGGTGVNSPLHF